This T cell receptor beta chain was documented in a study of shared clonotypes between healthy human individuals. Study conclusions and caveats: Investigators expected sequencing depth to affect clonotype sharing among donors. Clonotypes that were shared across a few donors made up around 5.5% of naive CD4 clonotypes. The study drew on few donors, limiting represented genetic and exposure-history diversity.

Assay execution took place at the deep level. Data came from immunoSEQ multiplex PCR; TCRdb stores just in-frame clones and leaves some out. The sample lists some 2.1 million clones, 90% to 95% occurring once. Germline V gene sequence: CDR1 GTSNPN, CDR2 SVGIG (reference sequence). This CDR3 is 15 amino acids long. Losses at the gene ends were 0 bases for V and 4 bases for J; bases not matched to a gene: 7. Naive CD8 populations comprised CD45RO-negative cells positively selected for CCR7, excluding terminally differentiated effector memory CD45RA+ cells. A note on this clone: Its target is unknown.

What was sequenced was naive CD8+ T cells from PBMCs. The rearrangement links TRBV30 to TRBJ2-5; 8 bases fit TRBD2. This receptor was taken from a man aged 18-30 years in good health. Some clones in this sample may be carry-over from other donors' samples. The CDR3 protein is CAWSVHRSGGETQYF. CDR3 DNA: TGTGCCTGGAGTGTACACAGGAGCGGGGGAGAGACCCAGTACTTC.